There are a few counts of the clone carrying this TCR beta chain. What it binds is not known. TCRdb recomputed calls from the 5' RACE reads with MiXCR, one row per CDR3 protein. Of 500,000 to 550,000 distinct CDR3 sequences in the sample, about 20% were seen once. CDR1 is LNHNV, CDR2 YYDKDF, per germline (reference sequence). The CDR3 sequence is 15 residues long. J was trimmed by 6 bases and V by 0 bases; bases with no gene match: 7. The data originate from a study of identical twins. Findings of the study overall: Recombination models fit unrelated individuals' TCR alpha sharing but underestimated twins'. Out-of-frame alpha sequences that twins shared showed excess low generation probability.

The same data also went into a second study, on T cells expressing NK-cell markers. In that study: Sorted CD3+CD56+NKG2C+, CD3+CD56+NKG2C- and CD3+CD56-NKG2C+ T cells provided the TCR beta repertoires. Dominance of the CD3+CD56-NKG2C+ fraction by these clonotypes also held in a handful of donors.

The sequencing sample was made of CD4+ T cells sorted from blood. This TCR derives from a woman aged 18 to 35 in good health. V is TRBV15 and J is TRBJ2-7, with TRBD2 matching 8 bases. CDR3 sequence reads: CATSRDPSGSVEQYF. CDR3 nucleotides: TGTGCCACCAGCAGAGACCCCAGCGGGAGCGTCGAGCAGTACTTC. Full variable domain (remainder filled in from reference TRBV15 and TRBJ2-7): DAMVIQNPRYQVTQFGKPVTLSCSQTLNHNVMYWYQQKSSQAPKLLFHYYDKDFNNEADTPDNFQSRRPNTSFCFLDIRSPGLGDTAMYLCATSRDPSGSVEQYFGPGTRLTVT.